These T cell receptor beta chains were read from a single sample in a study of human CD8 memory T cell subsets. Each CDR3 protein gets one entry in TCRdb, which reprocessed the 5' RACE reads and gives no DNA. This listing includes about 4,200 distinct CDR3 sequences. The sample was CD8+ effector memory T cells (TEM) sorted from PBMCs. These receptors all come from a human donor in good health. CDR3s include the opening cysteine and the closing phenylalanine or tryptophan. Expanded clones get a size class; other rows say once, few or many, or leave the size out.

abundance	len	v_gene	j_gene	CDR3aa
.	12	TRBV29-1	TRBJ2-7	CSVWSGAYEQYF
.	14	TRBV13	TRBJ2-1	CATGGGGSYNEQFF
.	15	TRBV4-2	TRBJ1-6	CASSQATGDNSPLHF
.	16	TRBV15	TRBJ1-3	CATSPSGPKSGNTIYF
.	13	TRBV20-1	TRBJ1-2	CSAWGTGNYGYTF
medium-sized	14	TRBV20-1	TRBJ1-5	CSARTGLENQPQHF
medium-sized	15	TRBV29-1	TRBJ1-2	CSVEVPGAANYGYTF
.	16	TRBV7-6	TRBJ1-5	CASSLVQKYSNQPQHF
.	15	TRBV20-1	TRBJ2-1	CSARVGLEGYNEQFF
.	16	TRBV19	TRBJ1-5	CASGTELYNSNQPQHF
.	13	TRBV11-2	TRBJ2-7	CASSPSAPYEQYF
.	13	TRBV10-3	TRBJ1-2	CAISESDNYGYTF
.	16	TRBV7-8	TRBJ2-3	CASSLLAGVSADTQYF
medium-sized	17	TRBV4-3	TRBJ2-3	CASSQEGPRETADTQYF
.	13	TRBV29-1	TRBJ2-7	CSVLGTSSYEQYF
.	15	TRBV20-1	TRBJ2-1	CSARDPGSSYNEQFF
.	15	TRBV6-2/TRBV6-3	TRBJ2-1	CASSYDAGEGNEQFF
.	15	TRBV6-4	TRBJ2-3	CASSDGGGAADTQYF
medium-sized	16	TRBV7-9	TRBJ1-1	CASSLGAYGIDTEAFF
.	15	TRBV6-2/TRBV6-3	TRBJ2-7	CASSPGVAAQYEQYF
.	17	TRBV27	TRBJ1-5	CASSPNRDGHSNQPQHF
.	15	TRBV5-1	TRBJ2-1	CASSSTSGGTNEQFF
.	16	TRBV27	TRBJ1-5	CASSLIGGTPNQPQHF
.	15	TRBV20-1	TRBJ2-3	CSAWASGDYTDTQYF
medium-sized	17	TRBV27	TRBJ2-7	CASSKVAGTGLIYEQYF
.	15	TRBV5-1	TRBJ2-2	CASSLMRGSTGELFF
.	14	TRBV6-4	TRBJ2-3	CASSERGGTDTQYF
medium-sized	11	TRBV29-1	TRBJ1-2	CSVADSYGYTF
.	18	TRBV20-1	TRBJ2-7	CSARDTPGLAGALYEQYF
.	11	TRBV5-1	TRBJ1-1	CASSLGTEAFF
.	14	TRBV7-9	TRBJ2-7	CASSNGPAQNEQYF
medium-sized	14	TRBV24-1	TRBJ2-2	CATSPGEDSGELFF
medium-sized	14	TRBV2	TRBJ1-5	CASGSEATNQPQHF
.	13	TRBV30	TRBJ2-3	CAWSTLGMDTQYF
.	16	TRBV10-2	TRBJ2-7	CASSGGLATYSYEQYF
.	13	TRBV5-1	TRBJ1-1	CASSLPEGTEAFF
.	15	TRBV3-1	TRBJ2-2	CASSPSTGSTGELFF
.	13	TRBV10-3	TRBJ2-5	CAISVIREQTQYF
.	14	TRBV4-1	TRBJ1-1	CASSQAVGNTEAFF